The clone carrying this T cell receptor beta chain appeared a single time. Trimming pared 2 bases from V and 5 bases from J, leaving 3 bases between. This CDR3 has 11 residues. The germline gives CDR1 SGHDT, CDR2 YYEEEE. This table comes from immunoSEQ multiplex PCR, and its TCRdb copy is limited to in-frame clones, with some not included. Among tens of thousands of clones listed, roughly 88% were seen once. This specimen belongs to a study of technical replicates of blood from several donors. The clonotype originates from a human donor in good health. Some clones in this sample may be carry-over from other donors' samples. The rearrangement links TRBV5-6 to TRBJ2-3; D not certain. Sequencing used PBMCs. CDR3 DNA: TGTGCCAGCAGCTTCTTAGATACGCAGTATTTT. Translated, it gives CASSFLDTQYF. The variable domain in full, with the rest retrieved from reference TRBV5-6 and TRBJ2-3, is DAGVTQSPTHLIKTRGQQVTLRCSPKSGHDTVSWYQQALGQGPQFIFQYYEEEERQRGNFPDRFSGHQFPNYSSELNVNALLLGDSALYLCASSFLDTQYFGPGTRLTVL.